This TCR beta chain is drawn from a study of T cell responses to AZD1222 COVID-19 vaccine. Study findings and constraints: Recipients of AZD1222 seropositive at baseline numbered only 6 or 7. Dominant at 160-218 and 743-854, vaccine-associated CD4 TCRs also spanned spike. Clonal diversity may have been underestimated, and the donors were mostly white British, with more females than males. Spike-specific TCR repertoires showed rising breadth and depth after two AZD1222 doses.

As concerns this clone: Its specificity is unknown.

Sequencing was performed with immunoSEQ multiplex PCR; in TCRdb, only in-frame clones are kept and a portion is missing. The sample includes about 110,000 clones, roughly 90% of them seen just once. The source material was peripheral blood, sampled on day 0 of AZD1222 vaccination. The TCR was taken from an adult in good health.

The CDR3 reads CASSQDPGEGPLEQFF. CDR3 nucleotide sequence: TGCGCCAGCAGCCAAGATCCGGGGGAAGGGCCCCTTGAGCAGTTCTTC. This rearrangement joins TRBV4-1 to TRBJ2-1; D is perhaps TRBD2 (6 bases). This CDR3 has 16 amino acids. Looked up from germline, CDR1 is MGHRA and CDR2 is YSYEKL. Trimming took off 0 bases at V and 9 bases at J, with 18 bases between the two ends.